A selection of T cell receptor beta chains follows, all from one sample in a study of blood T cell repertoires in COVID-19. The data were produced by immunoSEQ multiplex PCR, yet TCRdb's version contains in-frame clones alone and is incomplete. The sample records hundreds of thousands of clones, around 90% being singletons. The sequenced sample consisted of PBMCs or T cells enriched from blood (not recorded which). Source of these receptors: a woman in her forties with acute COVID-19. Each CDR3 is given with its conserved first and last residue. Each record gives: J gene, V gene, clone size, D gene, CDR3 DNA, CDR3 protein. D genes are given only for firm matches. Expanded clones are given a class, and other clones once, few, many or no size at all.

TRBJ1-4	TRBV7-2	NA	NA	TGTGCCAGCAGCCTCGACAGAACAACTAATGAAAAACTGTTTTTT	CASSLDRTTNEKLFF
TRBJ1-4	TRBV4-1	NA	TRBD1	TGCGCCAGCAGCCCGGACAGGTCTAATGAAAAACTGTTTTTT	CASSPDRSNEKLFF
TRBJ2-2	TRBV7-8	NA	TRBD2	TGTGCCAGCAGCTTGGGGGGACTATCGCCCGGGGAGCTGTTTTTT	CASSLGGLSPGELFF
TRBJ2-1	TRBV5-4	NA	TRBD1	TGTGCCAGCAGCGGACCGGGACAGGTCATCGAGCAGTTCTTC	CASSGPGQVIEQFF
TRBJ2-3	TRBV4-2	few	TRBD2	TGTGCCAGCAGCCAAGGCTTTGTGTTGACTAGCGGGGTCCAGAATACAGATACGCAGTATTTT	CASSQGFVLTSGVQNTDTQYF
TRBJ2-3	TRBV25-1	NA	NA	TGTGCCAGCAGTCGGCTAGCGAGCACAGATACGCAGTATTTT	CASSRLASTDTQYF
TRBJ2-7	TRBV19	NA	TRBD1	TGTGCCAGTAGTAGGGGGACAGGGAGGAGATACGAGCAGTACTTC	CASSRGTGRRYEQYF
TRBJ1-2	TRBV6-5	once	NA	TGTGCCAGCAGTTACTCGAGGGACACCTATGGCTACACCTTC	CASSYSRDTYGYTF
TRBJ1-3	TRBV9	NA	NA	TGTGCCAGCAGCGTAGGGGGAGGGACCTCTGGAAACACCATATATTTT	CASSVGGGTSGNTIYF
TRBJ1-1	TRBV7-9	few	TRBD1	TGTGCCAGCAGCGAAACAGGGGTCACTGAAGCTTTCTTT	CASSETGVTEAFF
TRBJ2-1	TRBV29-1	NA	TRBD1	TGCAGCGTTGAAGACCCAGGGGGCAAAGGGAGGCAGTTCTTC	CSVEDPGGKGRQFF
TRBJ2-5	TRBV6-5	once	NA	TGTGCCAGCAGTTACTCTCCCGAGGGCAGGGAGACCCAGTACTTC	CASSYSPEGRETQYF
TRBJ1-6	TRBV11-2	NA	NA	TGTGCCAGCAGCTTAACGGAGGCCTATAATTCACCCCTCCACTTT	CASSLTEAYNSPLHF
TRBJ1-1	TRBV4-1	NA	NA	TGCGCCAGCAGCCAATATCTGGGAGGGAACACTGAAGCTTTCTTT	CASSQYLGGNTEAFF
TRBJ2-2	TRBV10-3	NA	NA	TGTGCCATCAGCGAAAACAGGGCAGCCGGGGAGCTGTTTTTT	CAISENRAAGELFF
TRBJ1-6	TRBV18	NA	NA	TGTGCCAGCTCATTCGGACAGAATAATTCACCCCTCCACTTT	CASSFGQNNSPLHF
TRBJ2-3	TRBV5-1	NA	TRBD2	TGCGCCAGCAGTATAGATCTAGCGGGGAGCACAGATACGCAGTATTTT	CASSIDLAGSTDTQYF
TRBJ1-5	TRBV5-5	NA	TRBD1	TGTGCCAGCAGCGTGACAGGGGGCCGGGAGCCCCAGCATTTT	CASSVTGGREPQHF
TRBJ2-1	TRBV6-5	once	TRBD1	TGTGCCAGCAGACAAGACAGGGGTTGGGATGAGCAGTTCTTC	CASRQDRGWDEQFF
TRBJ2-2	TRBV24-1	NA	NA	TGTGCCACCAGTGATTCTGGCAGGGCTTGGTCCGGGGAGCTGTTTTTT	CATSDSGRAWSGELFF
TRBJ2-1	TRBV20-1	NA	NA	TGCAGTGATTTTGGAGCCAATGAGCAGTTCTTC	CSDFGANEQFF
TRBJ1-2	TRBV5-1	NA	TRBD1	TGCGCCAGCAGCCAACAGGGGACCTCCCATGGCTACACCTTC	CASSQQGTSHGYTF
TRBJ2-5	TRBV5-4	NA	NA	TGTGCCAGCAGCTTTCGGGAGACCCAGTACTTC	CASSFRETQYF
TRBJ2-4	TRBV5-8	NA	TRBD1	TGTGCCAGCAGCTCGGGGACAGGGTTAGCCAAAAACATTCAGTACTTC	CASSSGTGLAKNIQYF
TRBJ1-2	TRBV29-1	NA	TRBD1	TGCAGCGTTGATAGGACAGGGGGTAACGACTATGGCTACACCTTC	CSVDRTGGNDYGYTF
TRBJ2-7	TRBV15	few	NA	TGTGCCACCAGCAGGGAGGGCTACGAGCAGTACTTC	CATSREGYEQYF
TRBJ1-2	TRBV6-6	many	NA	TGTGCCAGCAGTTATCAGGGAAGCGGCTACACCTTC	CASSYQGSGYTF